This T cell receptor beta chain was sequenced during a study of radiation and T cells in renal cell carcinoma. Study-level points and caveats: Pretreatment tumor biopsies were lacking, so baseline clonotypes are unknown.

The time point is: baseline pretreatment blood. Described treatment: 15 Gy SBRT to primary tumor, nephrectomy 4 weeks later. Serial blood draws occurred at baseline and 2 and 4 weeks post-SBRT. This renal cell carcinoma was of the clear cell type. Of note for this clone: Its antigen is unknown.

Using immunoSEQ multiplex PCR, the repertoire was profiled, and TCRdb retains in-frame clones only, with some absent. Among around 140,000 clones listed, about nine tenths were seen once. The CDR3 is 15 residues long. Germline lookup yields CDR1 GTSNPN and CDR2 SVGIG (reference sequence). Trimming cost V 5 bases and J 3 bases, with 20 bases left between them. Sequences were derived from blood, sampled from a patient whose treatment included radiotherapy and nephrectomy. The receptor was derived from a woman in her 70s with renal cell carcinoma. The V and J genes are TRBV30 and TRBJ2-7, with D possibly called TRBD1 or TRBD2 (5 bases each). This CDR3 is CAWDRDGLRIYEQYF. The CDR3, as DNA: TGTGCCTGGGACCGGGACGGGCTCAGGATCTACGAGCAGTACTTC. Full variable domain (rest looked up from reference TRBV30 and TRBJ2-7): SQTIHQWPATLVQPVGSPLSLECTVEGTSNPNLYWYRQAAGRGLQLLFYSVGIGQISSEVPQNLSASRPQDRQFILSSKKLLLSDSGFYLCAWDRDGLRIYEQYFGPGTRLTVT.